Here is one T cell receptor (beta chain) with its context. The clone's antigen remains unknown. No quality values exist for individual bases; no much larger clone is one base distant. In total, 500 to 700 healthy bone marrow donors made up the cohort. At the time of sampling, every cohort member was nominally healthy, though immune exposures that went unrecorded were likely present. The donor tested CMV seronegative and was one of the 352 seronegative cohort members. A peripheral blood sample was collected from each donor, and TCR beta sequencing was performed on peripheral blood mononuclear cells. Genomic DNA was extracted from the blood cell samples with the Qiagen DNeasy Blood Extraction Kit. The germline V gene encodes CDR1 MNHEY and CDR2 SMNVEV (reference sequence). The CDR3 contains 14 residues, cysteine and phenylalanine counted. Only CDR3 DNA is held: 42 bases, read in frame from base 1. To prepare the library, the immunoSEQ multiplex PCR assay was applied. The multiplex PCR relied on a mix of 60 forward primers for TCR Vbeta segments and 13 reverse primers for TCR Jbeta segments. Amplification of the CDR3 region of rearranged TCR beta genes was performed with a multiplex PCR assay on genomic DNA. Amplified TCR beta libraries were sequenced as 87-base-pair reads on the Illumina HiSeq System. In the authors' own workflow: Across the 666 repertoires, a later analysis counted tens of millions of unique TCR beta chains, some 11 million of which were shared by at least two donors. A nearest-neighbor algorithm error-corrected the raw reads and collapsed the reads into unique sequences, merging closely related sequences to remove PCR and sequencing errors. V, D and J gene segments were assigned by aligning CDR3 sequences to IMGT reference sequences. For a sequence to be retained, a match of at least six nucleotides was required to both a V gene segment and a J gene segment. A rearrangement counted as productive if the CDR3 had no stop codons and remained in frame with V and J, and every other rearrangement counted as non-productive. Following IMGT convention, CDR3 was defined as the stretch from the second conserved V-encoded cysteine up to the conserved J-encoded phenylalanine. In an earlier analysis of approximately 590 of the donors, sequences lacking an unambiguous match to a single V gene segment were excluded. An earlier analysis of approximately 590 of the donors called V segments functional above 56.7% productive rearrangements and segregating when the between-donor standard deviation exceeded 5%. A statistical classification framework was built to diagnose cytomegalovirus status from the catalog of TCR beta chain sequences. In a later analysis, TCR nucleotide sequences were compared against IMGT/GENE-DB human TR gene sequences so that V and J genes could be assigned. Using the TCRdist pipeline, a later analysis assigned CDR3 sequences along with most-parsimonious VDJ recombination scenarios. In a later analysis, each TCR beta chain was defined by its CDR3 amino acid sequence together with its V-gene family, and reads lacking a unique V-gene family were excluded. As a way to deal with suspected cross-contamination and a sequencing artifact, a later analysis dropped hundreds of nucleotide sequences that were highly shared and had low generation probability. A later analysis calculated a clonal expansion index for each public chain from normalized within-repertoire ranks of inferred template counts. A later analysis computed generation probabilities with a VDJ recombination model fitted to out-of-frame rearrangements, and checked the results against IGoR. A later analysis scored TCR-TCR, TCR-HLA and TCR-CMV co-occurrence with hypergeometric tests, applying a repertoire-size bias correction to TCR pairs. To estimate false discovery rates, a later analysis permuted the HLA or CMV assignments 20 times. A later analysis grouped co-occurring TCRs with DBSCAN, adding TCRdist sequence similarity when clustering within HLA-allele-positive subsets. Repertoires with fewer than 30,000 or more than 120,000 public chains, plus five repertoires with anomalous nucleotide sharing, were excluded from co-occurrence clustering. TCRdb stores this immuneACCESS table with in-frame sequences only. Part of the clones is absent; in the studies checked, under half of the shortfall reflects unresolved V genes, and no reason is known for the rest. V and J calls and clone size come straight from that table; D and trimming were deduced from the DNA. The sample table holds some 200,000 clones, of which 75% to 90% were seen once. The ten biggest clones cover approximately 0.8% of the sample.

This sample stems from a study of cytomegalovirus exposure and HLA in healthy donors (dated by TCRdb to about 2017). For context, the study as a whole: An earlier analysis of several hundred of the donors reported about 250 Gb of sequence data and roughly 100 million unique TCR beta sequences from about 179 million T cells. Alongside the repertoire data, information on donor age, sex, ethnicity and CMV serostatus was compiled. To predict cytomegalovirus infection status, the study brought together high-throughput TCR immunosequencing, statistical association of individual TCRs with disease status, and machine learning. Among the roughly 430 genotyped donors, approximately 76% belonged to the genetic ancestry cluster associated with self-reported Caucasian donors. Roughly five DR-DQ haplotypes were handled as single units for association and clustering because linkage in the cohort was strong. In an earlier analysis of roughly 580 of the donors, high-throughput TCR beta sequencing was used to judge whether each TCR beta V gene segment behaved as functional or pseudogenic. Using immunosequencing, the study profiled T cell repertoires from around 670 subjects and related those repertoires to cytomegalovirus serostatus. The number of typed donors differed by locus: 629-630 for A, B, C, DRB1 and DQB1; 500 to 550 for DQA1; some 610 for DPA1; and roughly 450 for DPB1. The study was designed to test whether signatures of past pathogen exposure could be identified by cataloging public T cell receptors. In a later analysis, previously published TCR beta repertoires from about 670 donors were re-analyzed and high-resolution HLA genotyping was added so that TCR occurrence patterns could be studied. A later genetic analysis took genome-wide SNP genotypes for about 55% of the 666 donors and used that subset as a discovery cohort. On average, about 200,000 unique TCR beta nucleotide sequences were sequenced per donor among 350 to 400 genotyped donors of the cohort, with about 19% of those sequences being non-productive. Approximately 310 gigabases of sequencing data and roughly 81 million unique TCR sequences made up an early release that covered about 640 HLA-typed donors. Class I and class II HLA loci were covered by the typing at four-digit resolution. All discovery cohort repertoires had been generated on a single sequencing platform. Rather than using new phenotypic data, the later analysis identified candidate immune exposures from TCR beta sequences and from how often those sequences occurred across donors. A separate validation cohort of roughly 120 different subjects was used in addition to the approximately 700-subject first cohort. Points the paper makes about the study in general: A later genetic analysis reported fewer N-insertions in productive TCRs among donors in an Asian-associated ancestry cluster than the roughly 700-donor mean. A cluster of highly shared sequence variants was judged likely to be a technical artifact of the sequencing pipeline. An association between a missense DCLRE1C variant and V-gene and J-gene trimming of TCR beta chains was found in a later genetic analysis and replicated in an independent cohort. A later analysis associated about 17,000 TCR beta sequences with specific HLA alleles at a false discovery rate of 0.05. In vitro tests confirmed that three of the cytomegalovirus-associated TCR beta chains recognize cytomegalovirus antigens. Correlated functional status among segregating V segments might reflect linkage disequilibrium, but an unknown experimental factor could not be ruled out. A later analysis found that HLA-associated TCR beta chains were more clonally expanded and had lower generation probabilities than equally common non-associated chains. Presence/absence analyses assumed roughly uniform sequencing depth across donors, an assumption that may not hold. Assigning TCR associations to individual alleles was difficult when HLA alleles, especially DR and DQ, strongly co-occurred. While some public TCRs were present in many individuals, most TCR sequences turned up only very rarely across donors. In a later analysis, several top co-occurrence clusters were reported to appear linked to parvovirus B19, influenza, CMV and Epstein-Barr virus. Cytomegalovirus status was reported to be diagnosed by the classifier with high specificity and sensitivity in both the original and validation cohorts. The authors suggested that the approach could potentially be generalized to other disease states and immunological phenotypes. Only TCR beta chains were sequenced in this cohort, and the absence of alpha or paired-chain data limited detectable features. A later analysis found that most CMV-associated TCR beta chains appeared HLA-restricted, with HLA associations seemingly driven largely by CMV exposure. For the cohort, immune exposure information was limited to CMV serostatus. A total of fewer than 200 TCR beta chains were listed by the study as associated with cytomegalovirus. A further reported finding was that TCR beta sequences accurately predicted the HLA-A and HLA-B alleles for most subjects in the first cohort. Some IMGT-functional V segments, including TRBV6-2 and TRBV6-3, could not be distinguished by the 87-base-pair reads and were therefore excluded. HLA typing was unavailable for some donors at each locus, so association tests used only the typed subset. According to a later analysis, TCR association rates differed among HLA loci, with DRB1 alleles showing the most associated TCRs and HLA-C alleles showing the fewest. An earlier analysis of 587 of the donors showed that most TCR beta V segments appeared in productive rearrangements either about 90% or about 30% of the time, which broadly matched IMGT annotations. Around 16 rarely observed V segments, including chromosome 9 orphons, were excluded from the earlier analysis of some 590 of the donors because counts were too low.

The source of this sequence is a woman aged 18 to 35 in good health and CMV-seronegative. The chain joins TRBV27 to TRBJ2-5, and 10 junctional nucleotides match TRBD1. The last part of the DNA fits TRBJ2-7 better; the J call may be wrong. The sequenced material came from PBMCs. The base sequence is TGTGCCAGCGGCTTTTCGGGACAGGGGTTCGAGCAGTACTTC. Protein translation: CASGFSGQGFEQYF.